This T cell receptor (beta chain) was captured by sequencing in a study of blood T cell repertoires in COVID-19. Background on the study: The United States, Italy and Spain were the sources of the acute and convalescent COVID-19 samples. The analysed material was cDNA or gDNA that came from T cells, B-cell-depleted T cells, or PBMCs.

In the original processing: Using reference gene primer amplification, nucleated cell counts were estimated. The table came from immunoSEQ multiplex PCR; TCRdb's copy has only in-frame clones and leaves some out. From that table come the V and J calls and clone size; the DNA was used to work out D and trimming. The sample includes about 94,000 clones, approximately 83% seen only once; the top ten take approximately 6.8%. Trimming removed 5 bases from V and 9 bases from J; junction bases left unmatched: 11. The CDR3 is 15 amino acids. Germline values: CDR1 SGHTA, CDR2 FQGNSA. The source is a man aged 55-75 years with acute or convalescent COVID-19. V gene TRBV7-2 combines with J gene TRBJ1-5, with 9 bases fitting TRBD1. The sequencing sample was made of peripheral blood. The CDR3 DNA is TGTGCCAGCAGCCCCGGGACAGGGAGGGGGGGGCCCCAGCATTTT. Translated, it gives CASSPGTGRGGPQHF.